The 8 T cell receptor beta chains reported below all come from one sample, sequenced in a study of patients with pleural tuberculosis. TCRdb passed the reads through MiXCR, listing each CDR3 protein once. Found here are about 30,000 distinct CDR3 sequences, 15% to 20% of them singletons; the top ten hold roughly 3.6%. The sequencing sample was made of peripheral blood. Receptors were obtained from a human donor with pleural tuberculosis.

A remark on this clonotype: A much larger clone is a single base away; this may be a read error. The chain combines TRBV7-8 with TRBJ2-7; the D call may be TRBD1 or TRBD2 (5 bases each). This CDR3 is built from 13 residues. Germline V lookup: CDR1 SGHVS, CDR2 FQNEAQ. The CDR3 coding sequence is TGTGCCAGCAGCAGCCGGGACCGCTACGAGCAGCACTTC. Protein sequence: CASSSRDRYEQHF.

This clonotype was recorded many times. CDR3 residues: CASSLAEDYEQYF. The CDR3 bases are TGTGCCAGCAGCTTGGCAGAAGACTACGAGCAGTACTTC. The chain combines TRBV5-6 with TRBJ2-7; no firm D call. Germline-derived CDR1 and CDR2 are SGHDT and YYEEEE. Deletions cut 0 bases from V and 3 bases from J, with 7 bases between. The CDR3 loop spans 13 amino acids.

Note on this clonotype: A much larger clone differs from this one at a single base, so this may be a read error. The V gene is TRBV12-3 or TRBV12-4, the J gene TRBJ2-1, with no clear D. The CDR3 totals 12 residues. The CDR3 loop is CAGSPTPNEQFF. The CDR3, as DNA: TGTGCCGGCAGTCCGACCCCCAATGAGCAGTTCTTC.

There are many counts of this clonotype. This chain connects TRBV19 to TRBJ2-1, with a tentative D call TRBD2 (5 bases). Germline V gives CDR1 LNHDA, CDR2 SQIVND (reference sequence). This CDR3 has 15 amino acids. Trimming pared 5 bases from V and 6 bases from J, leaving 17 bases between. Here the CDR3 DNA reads TGTGCCAGTAGTGGTGTGTACGTTCGGGGCAATGAGCAGTTCTTC. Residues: CASSGVYVRGNEQFF. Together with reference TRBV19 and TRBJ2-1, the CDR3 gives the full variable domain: DGGITQSPKYLFRKEGQNVTLSCEQNLNHDAMYWYRQDPGQGLRLIYYSQIVNDFQKGDIAEGYSVSREKKESFPLTVTSAQKNPTAFYLCASSGVYVRGNEQFFGPGTRLTVL.

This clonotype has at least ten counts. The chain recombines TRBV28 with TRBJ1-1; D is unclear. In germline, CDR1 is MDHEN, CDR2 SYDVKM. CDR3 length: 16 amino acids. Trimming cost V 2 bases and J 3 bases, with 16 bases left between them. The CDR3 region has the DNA TGTGCCAGCAGTTTAATGGGCATCCCGAAGGACACTGAAGCTTTCTTT. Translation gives CASSLMGIPKDTEAFF.

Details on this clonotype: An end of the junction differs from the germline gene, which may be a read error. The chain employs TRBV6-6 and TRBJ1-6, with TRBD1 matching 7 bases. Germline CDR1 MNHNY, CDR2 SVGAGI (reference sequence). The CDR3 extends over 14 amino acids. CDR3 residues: CTSRLQGDNSPLHF. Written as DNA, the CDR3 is TGTACCAGCAGGCTTCAGGGGGATAATTCCCCCCTCCACTTT.

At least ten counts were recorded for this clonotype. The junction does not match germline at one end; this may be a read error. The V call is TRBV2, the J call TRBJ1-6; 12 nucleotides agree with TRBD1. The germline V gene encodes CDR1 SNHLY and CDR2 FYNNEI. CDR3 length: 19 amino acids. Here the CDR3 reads CASSQALGQGAYYNSPLHF. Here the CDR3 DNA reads TGTGCCAGCAGTCAAGCCCTGGGACAGGGGGCTTACTATAATTCACCCCTCCACTTT.

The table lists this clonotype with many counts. The CDR3 region has the DNA TGTGCCAGCAGCCCTGACCCAGCCACTACCTTC. Its translation is CASSPDPATTF. The chain combines TRBV7-9 with TRBJ1-2, with D hard to call. The germline gives CDR1 SEHNR, CDR2 FQNEAQ (reference sequence). The CDR3 spans 11 residues. Trimming pared 5 bases from V and 14 bases from J, leaving 15 bases between.